This entry describes one T cell receptor (beta chain). Its target is not known. These data belong to a study of monozygotic twins with inflammatory bowel disease. Study-wide findings and caveats: Relative to healthy twins, IBD patients had fewer clonotypes in common with others, a gap that was especially apparent with disease activity.

CDR3 length: 15 residues. Germline V gives CDR1 SGHRS, CDR2 YFSETQ. Each TCR library used about 3,600 ng of total RNA. Using the 5' RACE reads, TCRdb records one entry per CDR3 protein without DNA. The sample includes hundreds of thousands of distinct CDR3 sequences. The receptor comes from a human donor with ulcerative colitis or Crohn's disease, or a healthy co-twin of an affected twin (not recorded which). The specimen sequenced was blood. The gene calls are TRBV5-1 and TRBJ2-7; TCRdb calls TRBD2, which cannot be checked without DNA. CDR3 protein: CASSDATDWSYEQYF.